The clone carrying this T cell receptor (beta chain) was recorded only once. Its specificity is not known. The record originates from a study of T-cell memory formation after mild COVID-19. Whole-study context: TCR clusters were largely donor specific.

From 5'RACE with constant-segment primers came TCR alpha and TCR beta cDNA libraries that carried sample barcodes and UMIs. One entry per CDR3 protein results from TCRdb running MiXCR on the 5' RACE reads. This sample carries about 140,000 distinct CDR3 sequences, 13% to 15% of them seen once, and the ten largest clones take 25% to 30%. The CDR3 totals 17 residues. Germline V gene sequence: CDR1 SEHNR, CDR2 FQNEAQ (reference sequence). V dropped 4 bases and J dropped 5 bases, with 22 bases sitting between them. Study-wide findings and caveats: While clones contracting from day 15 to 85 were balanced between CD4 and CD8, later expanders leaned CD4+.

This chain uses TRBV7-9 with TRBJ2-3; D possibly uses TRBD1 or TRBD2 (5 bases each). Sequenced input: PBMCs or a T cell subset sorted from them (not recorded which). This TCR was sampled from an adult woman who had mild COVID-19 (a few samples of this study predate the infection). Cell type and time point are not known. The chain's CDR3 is CASSSPDRGAPGDTQYF. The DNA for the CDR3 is TGTGCCAGCAGCTCCCCTGATCGAGGGGCCCCGGGAGATACGCAGTATTTT.